The next 31 T cell receptor beta chains were all read from a single sample in a study of PD-L1 blockade in urothelial cancer. The time point: peripheral blood 6 weeks after treatment start. Assay: immunoSEQ multiplex PCR; the TCRdb copy retains only in-frame clones and omits some. The sample holds about 41,000 clones, approximately 81% seen once. The source was PBMCs, collected around atezolizumab (anti-PD-L1) treatment. The receptors derive from a man between 65 and 79 years old with urothelial cancer.

The V gene is TRBV29-1, the J gene TRBJ2-6; 10 bases line up with TRBD2. This CDR3 has 18 amino acids. J gave up 4 bases and V 0 bases, and 9 bases lay outside the gene matches. Germline CDR1 is SQVTM and CDR2 is ANQGSEA. CDR3 nucleotides: TGCAGCGTTGAAGATCTTCCTAGCGGGAGTGGAGGGGCCAACGTCCTGACTTTC. Its translation is CSVEDLPSGSGGANVLTF.

The chain uses TRBV6-6 and TRBJ1-1; 9 positions agree with TRBD1. The CDR3 covers 15 residues. With 6 bases clipped from V and 8 bases from J, the junction kept 13 bases outside the gene matches. Germline loops: CDR1 MNHNY, CDR2 SVGAGI (reference sequence). CDR3 amino acids: CASRHRGRGGVEAFF. The DNA for the CDR3 is TGTGCCAGCAGACACAGGGGGCGCGGGGGCGTCGAAGCTTTCTTT.

This chain uses TRBV5-1 with TRBJ1-4; perhaps TRBD1 as D (6 bases). CDR1 and CDR2 (germline): SGHRS, YFSETQ. V lost 4 bases and J lost 3, with 13 bases in between. There are 15 residues in the CDR3. The CDR3 protein is CASSPAGAANEKLFF. The CDR3, as DNA: TGCGCCAGCAGCCCGGCGGGGGCGGCTAATGAAAAACTGTTTTTT.

The chain is built from TRBV7-6 and TRBJ2-1; 8 positions agree with TRBD1. Germline-derived CDR1 and CDR2 are SGHVS and FNYEAQ. With V trimmed by 5 bases and J by 9 bases, 9 bases remained unmatched. The length of the CDR3 is 14 residues. The DNA of the CDR3 is TGTGCCAGCAGCCGAGAGGACAGGGACTCTGAGCAGTTCTTC. Translation: CASSREDRDSEQFF.

The J gene is TRBJ2-3, the V gene TRBV29-1, with D possibly being TRBD2 (5 bases). This CDR3 has 15 amino acids. The germline V gene encodes CDR1 SQVTM and CDR2 ANQGSEA. Deletions cut 0 bases from V and 2 bases from J, with 12 bases between. The CDR3 nucleotides read TGCAGCGTTGAAGATATGGGGAGCCCCACAGATACGCAGTATTTT. It codes for CSVEDMGSPTDTQYF.

CDR3 DNA: TGCGCCAGCAGCCAAGTAACCCTAGCGGGAAGGACCGGGGAGCTGTTTTTT. It translates to CASSQVTLAGRTGELFF. This chain uses TRBV4-1 with TRBJ2-2, with 9 bases identical to TRBD2. The junction had 8 bases not matched to a gene; V was cut back by 1 base and J by 5 bases. This CDR3 has 17 residues. Germline lookup yields CDR1 MGHRA and CDR2 YSYEKL.

V is TRBV27 and J is TRBJ2-1; 10 nucleotides line up with TRBD1. The junction had 6 bases not matched to a gene; V was cut back by 6 bases and J by 4 bases. Germline V CDR1 and CDR2: MNHEY, SMNVEV (reference sequence). The CDR3 totals 15 residues. In DNA form, the CDR3 reads TGTGCCAGCAGCACACCGGGACAGGGGTACAATGAGCAGTTCTTC. Translation: CASSTPGQGYNEQFF.

The chain is built from TRBV11-2 and TRBJ1-2; TRBD1 might be the D (6 bases). V was trimmed by 5 bases and J by 6 bases, leaving 13 bases between them. The CDR3 is made up of 13 amino acids. Germline V CDR1 and CDR2: SGHAT, FQNNGV. CDR3 region: CASSATGINGYTF. CDR3 nucleotides: TGTGCCAGCAGCGCGACAGGTATCAATGGCTACACCTTC.

This clone was seen only once. V usage is TRBV6-6 and J usage is TRBJ1-5, with unresolved D. The germline gives CDR1 MNHNY, CDR2 SVGAGI (reference sequence). The CDR3 totals 13 residues. The V and J ends lost 2 bases and 5 bases respectively, with 7 bases between them. The CDR3 bases are TGTGCCAGCAGTTACGAGGGCCATCAGCCCCAGCATTTT. Its translation is CASSYEGHQPQHF.

A word on this clone: Other nucleotide sequences in the sample specify the same CDR3. This sequence joins TRBV7-2 and TRBJ1-1; TRBD1 is a possible D gene (6 bases). V lost 1 base, J lost 1 base, and 7 bases lay in between. Germline CDR1 is SGHTA and CDR2 is FQGNSA. This CDR3 is built from 14 residues. CDR3 sequence reads: CASSLGTANTEAFF. CDR3 bases: TGTGCCAGCAGCTTAGGGACAGCGAACACTGAAGCTTTCTTT.

The J gene is TRBJ2-3, the V gene TRBV25-1; D not resolved. Trimming removed 3 bases from V and 0 bases from J, with 7 bases in between. Germline V CDR1 and CDR2: MGHDK, SYGVNS. CDR3 length equals 14 residues. CDR3 sequence (DNA): TGTGCCAGCAGTGATTCCCCTAGCACAGATACGCAGTATTTT. This sequence encodes CASSDSPSTDTQYF.

The count of this clone is one. The V call is TRBV4-1, the J call TRBJ1-5; tentatively, D is TRBD1 (5 bases). Germline CDR1 MGHRA, CDR2 YSYEKL. This CDR3 contains 14 residues. The V end was cut by 4 bases, the J end by 3 bases, with 10 bases between. The CDR3 coding sequence is TGCGCCAGCAGCCCGGGGGAAATCAATCAGCCCCAGCATTTT. Its translation is CASSPGEINQPQHF.

The rearrangement uses TRBV15 and TRBJ1-2; 7 bases line up with TRBD1. The CDR3 contains 15 residues. The V segment lost 2 bases and the J segment 8 bases; nucleotides outside the gene matches: 11. CDR1 is LNHNV, CDR2 YYDKDF, per germline (reference sequence). The CDR3 spells CATSRLGTEGGGYTF. The CDR3 nucleotides are TGTGCCACCAGCAGACTCGGGACAGAGGGTGGCGGCTACACCTTC.

This chain connects TRBV7-3 to TRBJ2-1; TRBD2 matches 10 bases. V shed 0 bases, J shed 2 bases, and the junction held 1 base outside the gene matches. The CDR3 consists of 16 residues. Germline V lookup: CDR1 SGHTA, CDR2 FQGTGA. The CDR3 bases are TGTGCCAGCAGCTTAACGCTAGCGGGGGCCTACAATGAGCAGTTCTTC. Translated, it gives CASSLTLAGAYNEQFF.

This clone was detected only once. The V gene is TRBV5-6, the J gene TRBJ1-1, with a possible D match to TRBD1 (5 bases). Germline values: CDR1 SGHDT, CDR2 YYEEEE. The germline V and J ends were trimmed by 3 bases and 3 bases, with 15 bases remaining between them. CDR3 length: 15 residues. CDR3 DNA: TGTGCCAGCAGCTGGGCGGTCCAGGGTGACACTGAAGCTTTCTTT. This translates into CASSWAVQGDTEAFF.

The chain uses TRBV5-5 and TRBJ2-7; no reliable D call. Germline V gives CDR1 SGHKS, CDR2 YYEKEE (reference sequence). This CDR3 is built from 15 residues. V was shortened by 4 bases and J by 3 bases, with 17 bases between the two germline ends. The CDR3 loop reads CASSPTHSTVYEQYF. CDR3 sequence (DNA): TGTGCCAGCAGCCCGACTCATTCTACGGTCTACGAGCAGTACTTC. The complete variable domain, with remaining parts taken from reference TRBV5-5 and TRBJ2-7, reads DAGVTQSPTHLIKTRGQQVTLRCSPISGHKSVSWYQQVLGQGPQFIFQYYEKEERGRGNFPDRFSARQFPNYSSELNVNALLLGDSALYLCASSPTHSTVYEQYFGPGTRLTVT.

The chain uses TRBV5-1 and TRBJ2-3; D is possibly TRBD1 (6 bases). The germline V gene has CDR1 SGHRS and CDR2 YFSETQ. Trimming took 9 bases from V and 0 from J, leaving 14 bases between them. The CDR3 contains 14 residues. The CDR3 DNA is TGCGCCACCCGAGGGGGTCCTAGCACAGATACGCAGTATTTT. This codes for CATRGGPSTDTQYF.

The chain carries TRBV5-1 and TRBJ1-5; D might be TRBD1 (5 bases). The V and J ends lost 4 bases and 5 bases respectively, with 19 bases between them. In germline, CDR1 is SGHRS, CDR2 YFSETQ. The CDR3 is made up of 16 amino acids. DNA for the CDR3: TGCGCCAGCAGCAAGAACGGGGGGGAGGAAGATCAGCCCCAGCATTTT. The encoded protein is CASSKNGGEEDQPQHF.

J is TRBJ2-3 and V is TRBV19, with 7 bases lining up with TRBD1. Germline CDR1 is LNHDA and CDR2 is SQIVND (reference sequence). V was clipped by 7 bases and J by 4 bases; unmatched bases: 5. The CDR3 runs to 13 residues. CDR3 loop: CASTDRVADTQYF. The CDR3 DNA follows: TGTGCCAGTACTGACAGGGTGGCAGATACGCAGTATTTT.

This clone was seen once. The chain has TRBV9 and TRBJ2-7, with D tentatively TRBD2 (6 bases). CDR3 length equals 14 residues. Between the trimmed V and J ends, which lost 0 bases and 4 bases, there was a span of 11 bases. Germline values: CDR1 SGDLS, CDR2 YYNGEE. The CDR3 here is CASSVGAGPYEQYF. For the CDR3, the DNA is TGTGCCAGCAGCGTAGGGGCGGGACCTTACGAGCAGTACTTC. The variable domain in full, with the rest retrieved from reference TRBV9 and TRBJ2-7, is DSGVTQTPKHLITATGQRVTLRCSPRSGDLSVYWYQQSLDQGLQFLIQYYNGEERAKGNILERFSAQQFPDLHSELNLSSLELGDSALYFCASSVGAGPYEQYFGPGTRLTVT.

The chain couples TRBV18 to TRBJ1-1, with TRBD1 matching over 7 bases. The CDR3 has 17 residues. Germline CDR1 and CDR2: KGHSH and LQKENI. The V gene end was trimmed by 2 bases and the J gene end by 2 bases; junction bases not matched to a gene: 11. The DNA of the CDR3 is TGTGCCAGCTCACCATCAAACACCGGGACAGCAAACACTGAAGCTTTCTTT. Protein: CASSPSNTGTANTEAFF.

The rearrangement links TRBV5-1 to TRBJ2-7; TRBD1 aligns across 10 bases. Trimming removed 4 bases from V and 4 bases from J; junction bases left unmatched: 2. The germline V gene has CDR1 SGHRS and CDR2 YFSETQ. The CDR3 has 13 residues. CDR3 loop: CASSKGQGYEQYF. For the CDR3, the DNA is TGCGCCAGCAGCAAGGGACAGGGGTACGAGCAGTACTTC. Full variable domain (rest looked up from reference TRBV5-1 and TRBJ2-7): KAGVTQTPRYLIKTRGQQVTLSCSPISGHRSVSWYQQTPGQGLQFLFEYFSETQRNKGNFPGRFSGRQFSNSRSEMNVSTLELGDSALYLCASSKGQGYEQYFGPGTRLTVT.

The chain combines TRBV15 with TRBJ2-1, with D maybe TRBD2 (6 bases). V dropped 0 bases and J dropped 4 bases, with 13 bases sitting between them. The CDR3 has 16 amino acids. Germline CDR1 and CDR2: LNHNV and YYDKDF (reference sequence). The CDR3 is CATSRDLGEAYNEQFF. The CDR3 DNA follows: TGTGCCACCAGCAGAGATTTGGGGGAGGCGTACAATGAGCAGTTCTTC.

This chain joins TRBV6-1 and TRBJ2-2, with D possibly matching TRBD1 (5 bases). The CDR3 totals 14 residues. The germline gives CDR1 MNHNS, CDR2 SASEGT. V gave up 4 bases and J gave up 6 bases, with 12 bases separating them. In DNA, the CDR3 is TGTGCCAGCAGTGCCCTAGGGGTGGCCGGGGAGCTGTTTTTT. Amino acids: CASSALGVAGELFF.

The CDR3 nucleotides are TGTGCCAGTACCGACAGGGGCCGGAGAACAACTAATGAAAAACTGTTTTTT. Translated: CASTDRGRRTTNEKLFF. V usage is TRBV19 and J usage is TRBJ1-4; 8 positions agree with TRBD1. This CDR3 is 17 amino acids long. Per the germline V gene, CDR1 is LNHDA and CDR2 is SQIVND (reference sequence). V lost 7 bases and J lost 0; bases outside the gene matches: 10.

Here the CDR3 reads CASSEAVRGLVTGELFF. CDR3 in DNA: TGTGCCAGCAGTGAAGCTGTCAGGGGGCTCGTCACCGGGGAGCTGTTTTTT. The rearrangement links TRBV25-1 to TRBJ2-2, with 8 bases that match TRBD1. This CDR3 comprises 17 residues. Germline V CDR1 and CDR2: MGHDK, SYGVNS. Unmatched junction bases numbered 9, after V lost 2 bases and J lost 4 bases.

This chain joins TRBV7-2 and TRBJ2-7; the D is unclear. CDR1 is SGHTA, CDR2 FQGNSA, per germline. The V end lost 3 bases, the J end lost 2 bases, and 8 bases lay between the germline ends. CDR3 length equals 13 residues. CDR3 residues: CASSFVATYEQYF. Here the CDR3 DNA reads TGTGCCAGCAGCTTCGTAGCAACCTACGAGCAGTACTTC.

The V gene is TRBV19, the J gene TRBJ2-2, with D maybe TRBD1 (6 bases). The ends were cut back, 3 bases at V and 8 bases at J, with 16 bases in the middle. The CDR3 contains 15 residues. Germline loops: CDR1 LNHDA, CDR2 SQIVND (reference sequence). CDR3 protein: CASSIPRRGTGELFF. DNA for the CDR3: TGTGCCAGTAGTATCCCTCGTAGGGGGACAGGGGAGCTGTTTTTT.

This clone has more than one count but fewer than ten. Written as DNA, the CDR3 is TGTGCCAGCAGTTCGACAGGGGGTCCCAATGAGCAGTTCTTC. Translating it yields CASSSTGGPNEQFF. The J gene is TRBJ2-1, the V gene TRBV27, with TRBD1 matching 9 bases. J was trimmed by 6 bases and V by 4 bases; bases with no gene match: 4. Germline V gene lookup returns CDR1 MNHEY and CDR2 SMNVEV (reference sequence). The CDR3 runs to 14 residues.

The chain is built from TRBV5-1 and TRBJ2-7, with 8 bases aligning to TRBD1. Per the germline V gene, CDR1 is SGHRS and CDR2 is YFSETQ. With V trimmed by 4 bases and J by 5 bases, 5 bases remained unmatched. This CDR3 region has 13 residues. The CDR3 sequence is CASSRTGRNEQYF. CDR3 DNA sequence: TGCGCCAGCAGCCGGACAGGGAGGAACGAGCAGTACTTC.

By frequency in the sample, this clone is medium-sized. The V call is TRBV9, the J call TRBJ1-1; 7 nucleotides align to TRBD1. The J segment lost 6 bases and the V segment lost 2 bases, leaving 10 bases of the junction unmatched. Germline CDR1 is SGDLS and CDR2 is YYNGEE. This CDR3 has 15 amino acids. This CDR3 is CASSVVDRVESEAFF. The CDR3 nucleotides are TGTGCCAGCAGCGTCGTAGACAGGGTGGAATCTGAAGCTTTCTTT.